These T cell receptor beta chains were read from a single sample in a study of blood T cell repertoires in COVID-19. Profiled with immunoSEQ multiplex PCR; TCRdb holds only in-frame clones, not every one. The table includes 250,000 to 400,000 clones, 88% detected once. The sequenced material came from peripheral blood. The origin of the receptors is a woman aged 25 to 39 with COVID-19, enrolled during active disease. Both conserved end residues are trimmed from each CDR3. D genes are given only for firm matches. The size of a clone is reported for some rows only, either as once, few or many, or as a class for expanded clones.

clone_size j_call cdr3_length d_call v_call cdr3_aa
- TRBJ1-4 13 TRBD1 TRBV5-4 ASSLTPGGNEKLF
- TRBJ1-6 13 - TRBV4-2 ASSQDPRGDSPLH
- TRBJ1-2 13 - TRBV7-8 ASSLGGNRVYGYT
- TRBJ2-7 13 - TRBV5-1 ASSPREFRTVRLY
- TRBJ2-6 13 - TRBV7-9 ASSPDRAGANVLT
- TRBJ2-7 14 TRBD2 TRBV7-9 ASSLPLAGGPDEQY
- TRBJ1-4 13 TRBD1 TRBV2 ASSGEGQGIEKLF
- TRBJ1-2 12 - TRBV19 ASSIGGWAYGYT
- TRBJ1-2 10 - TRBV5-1 ASSLANRFYT
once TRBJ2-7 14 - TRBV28 ASSSNQWGDTYEQY
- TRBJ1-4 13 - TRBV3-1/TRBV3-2 ASRLSFATNEKLF
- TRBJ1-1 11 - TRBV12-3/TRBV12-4 ASSLDRFSEAF
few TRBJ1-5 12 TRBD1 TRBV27 ASSHDRVSQPQH
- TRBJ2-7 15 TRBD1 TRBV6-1 ASSEALPGTVPYEQY
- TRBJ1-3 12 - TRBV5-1 ASSTQGAGNTIY
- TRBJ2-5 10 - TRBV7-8 ASSPQGETQY
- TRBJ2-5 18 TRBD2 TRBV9 ASSPREGIKSWGASETQY
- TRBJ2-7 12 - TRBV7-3 ASSSDLSSYEQY
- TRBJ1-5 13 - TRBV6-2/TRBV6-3 ASSLTKRDNQPQH
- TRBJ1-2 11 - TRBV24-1 ATSEGVNYGYT
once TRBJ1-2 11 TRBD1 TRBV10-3 AISETDRGRNT
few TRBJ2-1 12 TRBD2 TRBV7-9 ASRRRTSGDEQF
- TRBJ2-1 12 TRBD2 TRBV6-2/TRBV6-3 ASSNKGLAIEQF
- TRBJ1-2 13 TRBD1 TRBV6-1 ASSEWTGRGYGYT
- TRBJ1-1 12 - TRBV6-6 ASSGSGRNTEAF
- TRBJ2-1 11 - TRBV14 ASSHSHSNEQF